The clone carrying this T cell receptor beta chain was detected ten times or more. Its antigen remains unidentified. RNA transcripts gave rise to amplified TCR beta CDR3 regions. HTBI primers were used for first-round RT-PCR of the TCR CDR3. TCRdb reprocessed the multiplex PCR reads via MiXCR and lists one record per CDR3 protein. Counted here are about 640,000 distinct CDR3 sequences, 20% occurring once; the ten biggest clones make up around a third. This entry belongs to a study of T cells in Graves' hyperthyroidism and ophthalmopathy. On the study more broadly: Initial diagnosis, before any treatment, was when peripheral blood was collected. Study-wide results and limits: The model identified upcoming ophthalmopathy a median approximately 6.5 months ahead of onset. Most thyroid clonotypes that were expanded above 0.001 also turned up in blood.

This CDR3 spans 14 amino acids. V was cut by 0 bases and J by 3 bases, with 6 bases left in between. Per germline, CDR1 SGHRS and CDR2 YFSETQ. Isolation of PBMCs was performed on around 9.7 ml fresh peripheral blood. Source material: blood. The chain carries TRBV5-1 and TRBJ1-4; no clear D gene. This clonotype was sampled from a man aged 25 to 40 with Graves' ophthalmopathy. CDR3: CASSLGQPNEKLFF. As DNA, the CDR3 is TGCGCCAGCAGCTTGGGGCAGCCTAATGAAAAACTGTTTTTT.